This TCR beta chain was observed in a study of T cell repertoires in cytomegalovirus infection. Turning to this clonotype: The antigen remains undetermined.

TCRdb independently ran MiXCR on the reads; one entry per CDR3 protein. This table holds about a million distinct CDR3 sequences, about a third found once. Germline CDR1 reads LNHDA; CDR2 reads SQIVND (reference sequence). Trimming took off 6 bases at V and 5 bases at J, with 19 bases between the two ends. CDR3 length equals 15 residues. The sample consisted of cultured CD8+ T cells from PBMCs, taken from culture after CMV antigen stimulation. This TCR came from a human donor in good health (CMV status not recorded). Some clones in this sample may be carry-over from other donors' samples. This sequence joins TRBV19 and TRBJ1-1; D gene unclear. CDR3 sequence: CASRVDTVGLTEAFF. CDR3 DNA sequence: TGTGCCAGTAGGGTAGACACCGTCGGTCTTACTGAAGCTTTCTTT.